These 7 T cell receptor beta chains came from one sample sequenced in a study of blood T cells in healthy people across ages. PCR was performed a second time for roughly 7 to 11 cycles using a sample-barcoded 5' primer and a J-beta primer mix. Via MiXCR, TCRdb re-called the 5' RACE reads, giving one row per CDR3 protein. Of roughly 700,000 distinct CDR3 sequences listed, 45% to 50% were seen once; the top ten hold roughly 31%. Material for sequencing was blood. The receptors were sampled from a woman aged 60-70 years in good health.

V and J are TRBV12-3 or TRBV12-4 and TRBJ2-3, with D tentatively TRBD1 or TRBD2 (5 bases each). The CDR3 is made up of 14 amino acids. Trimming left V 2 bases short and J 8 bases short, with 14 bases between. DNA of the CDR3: TGTGCCAGCAGTTTATCCGGGACCCGGGGTACGCAGTATTTT. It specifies CASSLSGTRGTQYF.

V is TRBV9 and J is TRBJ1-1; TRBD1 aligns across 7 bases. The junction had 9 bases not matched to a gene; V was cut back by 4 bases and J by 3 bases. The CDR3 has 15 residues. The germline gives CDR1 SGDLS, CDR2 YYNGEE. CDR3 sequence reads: CASSPLTGTDTEAFF. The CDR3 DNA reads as TGTGCCAGCAGCCCCTTGACAGGGACCGACACTGAAGCTTTCTTT.

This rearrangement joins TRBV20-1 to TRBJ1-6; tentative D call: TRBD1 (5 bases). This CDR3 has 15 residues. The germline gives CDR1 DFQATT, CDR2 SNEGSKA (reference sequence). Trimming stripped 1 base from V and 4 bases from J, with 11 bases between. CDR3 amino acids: CSARGPGGYNSPLHF. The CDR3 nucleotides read TGCAGTGCTAGAGGGCCCGGGGGGTATAATTCACCCCTCCACTTT.

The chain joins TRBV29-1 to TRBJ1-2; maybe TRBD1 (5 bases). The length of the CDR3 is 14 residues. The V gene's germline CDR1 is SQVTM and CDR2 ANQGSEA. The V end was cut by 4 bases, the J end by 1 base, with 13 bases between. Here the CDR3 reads CSVAGGGLNYGYTF. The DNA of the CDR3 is TGCAGCGTTGCCGGGGGGGGACTTAACTATGGCTACACCTTC.

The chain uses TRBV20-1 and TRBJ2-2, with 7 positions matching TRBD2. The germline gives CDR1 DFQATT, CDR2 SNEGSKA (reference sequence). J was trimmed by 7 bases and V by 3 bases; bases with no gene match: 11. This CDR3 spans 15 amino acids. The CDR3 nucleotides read TGCAGTGCTAGGTCCCCGTGGGGAGGGGTCGGGGAGCTGTTTTTT. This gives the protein CSARSPWGGVGELFF.

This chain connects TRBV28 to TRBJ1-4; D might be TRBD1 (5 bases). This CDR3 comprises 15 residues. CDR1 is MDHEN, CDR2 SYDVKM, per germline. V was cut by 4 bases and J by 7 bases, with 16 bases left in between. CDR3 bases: TGTGCCAGCAGTTGGGGGTGGAGGGGAGGTGAAAAACTGTTTTTT. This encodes CASSWGWRGGEKLFF.

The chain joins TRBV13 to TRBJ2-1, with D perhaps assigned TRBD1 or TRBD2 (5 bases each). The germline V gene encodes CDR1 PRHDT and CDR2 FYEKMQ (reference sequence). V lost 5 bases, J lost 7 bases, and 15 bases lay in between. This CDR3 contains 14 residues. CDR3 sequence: CASSRMGVGNEQFF. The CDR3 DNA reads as TGTGCCAGCAGCCGTATGGGGGTCGGGAATGAGCAGTTCTTC.